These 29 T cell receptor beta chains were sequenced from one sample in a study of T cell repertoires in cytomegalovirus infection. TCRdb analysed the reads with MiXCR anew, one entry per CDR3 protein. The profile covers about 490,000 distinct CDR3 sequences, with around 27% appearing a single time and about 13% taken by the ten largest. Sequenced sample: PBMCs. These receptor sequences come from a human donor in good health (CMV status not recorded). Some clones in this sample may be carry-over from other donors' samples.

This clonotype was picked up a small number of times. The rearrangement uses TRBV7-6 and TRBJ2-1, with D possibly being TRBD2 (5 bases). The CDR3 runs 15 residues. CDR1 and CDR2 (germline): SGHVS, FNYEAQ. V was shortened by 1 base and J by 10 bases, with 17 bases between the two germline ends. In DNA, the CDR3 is TGTGCCAGCAGCTTAGAGGTCCGCTCTCCGGGGGAGCAGTTCTTC. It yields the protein CASSLEVRSPGEQFF.

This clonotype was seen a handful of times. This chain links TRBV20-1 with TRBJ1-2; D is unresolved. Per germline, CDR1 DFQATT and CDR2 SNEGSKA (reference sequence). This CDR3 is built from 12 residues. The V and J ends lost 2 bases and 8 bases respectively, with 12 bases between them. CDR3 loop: CSARISLWGYTF. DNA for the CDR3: TGCAGTGCTAGAATTTCCTTGTGGGGCTACACCTTC.

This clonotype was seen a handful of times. CDR3 protein: CASSMGQGGQPQHF. The DNA for the CDR3 is TGTGCCAGCAGTATGGGCCAGGGGGGTCAGCCCCAGCATTTT. The V call is TRBV28, the J call TRBJ1-5; 7 bases match TRBD1. The V and J ends lost 5 bases and 6 bases, in that order; junction bases with no gene match: 7. The CDR3 length is 14 residues. CDR1 is MDHEN and CDR2 is SYDVKM in the germline V gene.

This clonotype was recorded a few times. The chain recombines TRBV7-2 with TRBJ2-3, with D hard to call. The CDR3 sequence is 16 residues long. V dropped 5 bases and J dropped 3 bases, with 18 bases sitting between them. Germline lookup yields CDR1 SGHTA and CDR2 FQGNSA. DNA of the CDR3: TGTGCCAGCAGCCCGTTTACAACGGGTGGGACAGATACGCAGTATTTT. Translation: CASSPFTTGGTDTQYF.

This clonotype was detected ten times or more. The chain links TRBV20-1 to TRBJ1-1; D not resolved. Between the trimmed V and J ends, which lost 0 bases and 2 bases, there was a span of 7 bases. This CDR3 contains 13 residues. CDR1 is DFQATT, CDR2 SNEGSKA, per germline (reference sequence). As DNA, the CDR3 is TGCAGTGCTAGAGAAGACGGAAACACTGAAGCTTTCTTT. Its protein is CSAREDGNTEAFF.

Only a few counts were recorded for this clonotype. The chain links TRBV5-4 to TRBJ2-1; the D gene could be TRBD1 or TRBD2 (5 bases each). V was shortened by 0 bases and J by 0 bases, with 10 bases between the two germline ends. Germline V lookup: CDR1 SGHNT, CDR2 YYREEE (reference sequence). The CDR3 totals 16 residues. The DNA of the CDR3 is TGTGCCAGCAGCTTGGGGGACGCAAGCTCCTACAATGAGCAGTTCTTC. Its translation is CASSLGDASSYNEQFF.

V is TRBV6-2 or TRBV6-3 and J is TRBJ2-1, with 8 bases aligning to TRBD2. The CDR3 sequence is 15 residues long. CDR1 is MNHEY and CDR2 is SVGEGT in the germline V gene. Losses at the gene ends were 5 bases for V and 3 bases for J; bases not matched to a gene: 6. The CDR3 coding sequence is TGTGCCAGCAGTAAAAGACTAGCGCTCTACAATGAGCAGTTCTTC. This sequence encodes CASSKRLALYNEQFF.

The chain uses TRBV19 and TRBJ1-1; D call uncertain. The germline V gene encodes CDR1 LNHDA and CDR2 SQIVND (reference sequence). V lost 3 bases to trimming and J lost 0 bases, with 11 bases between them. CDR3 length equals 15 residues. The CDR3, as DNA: TGTGCCAGTAGTATCTCGTGGGGATTGAACACTGAAGCTTTCTTT. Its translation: CASSISWGLNTEAFF.

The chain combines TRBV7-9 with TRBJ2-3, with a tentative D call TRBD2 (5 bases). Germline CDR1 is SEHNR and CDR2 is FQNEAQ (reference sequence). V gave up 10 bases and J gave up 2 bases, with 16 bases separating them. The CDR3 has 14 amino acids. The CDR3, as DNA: TGTGCCACCGACTACTTAGCAACCACAGATACGCAGTATTTT. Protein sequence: CATDYLATTDTQYF.

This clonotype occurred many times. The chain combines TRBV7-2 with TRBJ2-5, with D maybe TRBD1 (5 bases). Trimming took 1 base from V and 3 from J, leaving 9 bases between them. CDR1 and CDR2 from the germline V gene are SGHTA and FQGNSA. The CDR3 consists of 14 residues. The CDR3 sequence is CASSLVSGKETQYF. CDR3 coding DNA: TGTGCCAGCAGCTTAGTTTCAGGGAAAGAGACCCAGTACTTC.

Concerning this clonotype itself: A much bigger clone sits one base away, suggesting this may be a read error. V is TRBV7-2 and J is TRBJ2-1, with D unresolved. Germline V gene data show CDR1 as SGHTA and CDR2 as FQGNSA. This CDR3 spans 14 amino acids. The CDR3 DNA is TGTGCCAGCAGCTTATTAAGCCAGATCAATGCGCAGTTCTTC. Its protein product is CASSLLSQINAQFF.

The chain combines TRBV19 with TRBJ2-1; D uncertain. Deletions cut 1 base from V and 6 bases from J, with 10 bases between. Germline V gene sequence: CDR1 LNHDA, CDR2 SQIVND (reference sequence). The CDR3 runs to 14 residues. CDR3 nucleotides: TGTGCCAGTAGTATAGGCCCGGGCGCCAATGAGCAGTTCTTC. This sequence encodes CASSIGPGANEQFF. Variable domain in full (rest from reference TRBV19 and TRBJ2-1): DGGITQSPKYLFRKEGQNVTLSCEQNLNHDAMYWYRQDPGQGLRLIYYSQIVNDFQKGDIAEGYSVSREKKESFPLTVTSAQKNPTAFYLCASSIGPGANEQFFGPGTRLTVL.

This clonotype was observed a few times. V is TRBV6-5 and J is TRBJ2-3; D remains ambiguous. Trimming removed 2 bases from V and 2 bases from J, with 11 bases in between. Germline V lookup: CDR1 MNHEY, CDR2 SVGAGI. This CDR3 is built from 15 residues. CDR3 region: CASSYSVADTDTQYF. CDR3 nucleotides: TGTGCCAGCAGTTACAGTGTAGCTGACACAGATACGCAGTATTTT.

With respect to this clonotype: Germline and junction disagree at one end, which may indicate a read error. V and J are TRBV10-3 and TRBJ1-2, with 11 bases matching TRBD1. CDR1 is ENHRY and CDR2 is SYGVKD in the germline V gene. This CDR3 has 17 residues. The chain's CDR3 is CAISSNARDRGNCGYTF. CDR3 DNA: TGTGCCATCAGCAGCAATGCTCGGGACAGGGGGAACTGTGGCTACACCTTC.

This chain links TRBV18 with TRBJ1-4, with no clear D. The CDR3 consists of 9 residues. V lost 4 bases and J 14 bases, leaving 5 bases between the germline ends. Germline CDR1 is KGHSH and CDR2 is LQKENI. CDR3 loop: CASSLTLFF. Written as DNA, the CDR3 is TGTGCCAGCTCACTTACCCTGTTTTTT.

The chain's CDR3 is CASTFGLGQQNTEAFF. The DNA for the CDR3 is TGTGCCAGCACCTTTGGGTTGGGACAGCAGAACACTGAAGCTTTCTTT. The chain employs TRBV6-1 and TRBJ1-1; the match to TRBD1 covers 7 bases. Germline V gene lookup returns CDR1 MNHNS and CDR2 SASEGT. V gave up 7 bases and J gave up 1 base; unmatched junction bases: 12. The CDR3 is 16 residues long.

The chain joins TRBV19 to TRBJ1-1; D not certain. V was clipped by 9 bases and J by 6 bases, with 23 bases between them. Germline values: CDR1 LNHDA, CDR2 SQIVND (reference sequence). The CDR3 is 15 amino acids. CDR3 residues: CASNLPPNPVAEAFF. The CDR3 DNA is TGTGCCAGCAACCTCCCCCCCAACCCGGTCGCTGAAGCTTTCTTT.

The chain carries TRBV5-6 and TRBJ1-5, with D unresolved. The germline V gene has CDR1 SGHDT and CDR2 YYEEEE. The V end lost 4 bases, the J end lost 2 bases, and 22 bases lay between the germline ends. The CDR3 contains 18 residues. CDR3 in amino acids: CASSLGRNSNWGNQPQHF. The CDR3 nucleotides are TGTGCCAGCAGCCTCGGACGGAATTCAAATTGGGGCAATCAGCCCCAGCATTTT. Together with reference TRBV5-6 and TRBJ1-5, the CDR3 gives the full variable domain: DAGVTQSPTHLIKTRGQQVTLRCSPKSGHDTVSWYQQALGQGPQFIFQYYEEEERQRGNFPDRFSGHQFPNYSSELNVNALLLGDSALYLCASSLGRNSNWGNQPQHFGDGTRLSIL.

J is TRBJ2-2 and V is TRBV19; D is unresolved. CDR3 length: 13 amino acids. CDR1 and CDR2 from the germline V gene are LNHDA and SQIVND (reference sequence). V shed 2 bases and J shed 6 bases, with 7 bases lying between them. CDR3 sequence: CASSIIGSGELFF. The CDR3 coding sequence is TGTGCCAGTAGTATAATCGGGTCCGGGGAGCTGTTTTTT.

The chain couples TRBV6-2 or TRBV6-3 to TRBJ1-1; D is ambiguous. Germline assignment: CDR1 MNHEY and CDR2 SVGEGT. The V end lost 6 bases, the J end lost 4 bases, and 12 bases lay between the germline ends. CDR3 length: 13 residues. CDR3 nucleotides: TGTGCCAGCAGGCTAGGGAGTCTCACTGAAGCTTTCTTT. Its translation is CASRLGSLTEAFF.

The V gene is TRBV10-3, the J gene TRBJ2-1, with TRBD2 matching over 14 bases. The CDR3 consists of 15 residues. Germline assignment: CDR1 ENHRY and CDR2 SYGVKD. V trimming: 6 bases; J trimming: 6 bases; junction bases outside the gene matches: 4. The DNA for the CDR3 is TGTGCCATCAGGGGGACTAGCGGGAGTGTCAATGAGCAGTTCTTC. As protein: CAIRGTSGSVNEQFF.

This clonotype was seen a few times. The CDR3 sequence: CASSQDRQVTAFF. The CDR3 DNA sequence: TGTGCCAGCAGCCAAGATAGACAAGTTACCGCTTTCTTT. This chain joins TRBV14 and TRBJ1-1; D gene uncertain. V was cut by 0 bases and J by 11 bases, with 13 bases left in between. CDR1 is SGHDN, CDR2 FVKESK, per germline. The CDR3 has 13 amino acids. Combining the CDR3 with reference TRBV14 and TRBJ1-1 gives the whole variable domain EAGVTQFPSHSVIEKGQTVTLRCDPISGHDNLYWYRRVMGKEIKFLLHFVKESKQDESGMPNNRFLAERTGGTYSTLKVQPAELEDSGVYFCASSQDRQVTAFFGQGTRLTVV.

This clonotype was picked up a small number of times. The CDR3 bases are TGTGCCAGCACCCGGTTTCTAGGGATAAAATCTGAAGCTTTCTTT. This codes for CASTRFLGIKSEAFF. The V and J genes are TRBV6-1 and TRBJ1-1, with D unclear. Germline lookup yields CDR1 MNHNS and CDR2 SASEGT. This CDR3 contains 15 residues. The ends were cut back, 7 bases at V and 6 bases at J, with 21 bases in the middle.

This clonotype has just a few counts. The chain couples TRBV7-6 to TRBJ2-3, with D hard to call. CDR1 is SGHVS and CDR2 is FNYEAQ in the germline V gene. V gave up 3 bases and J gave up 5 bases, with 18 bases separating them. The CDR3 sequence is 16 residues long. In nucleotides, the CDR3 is TGTGCCAGCAGCTTTATGACGGCCCGGCAAGGAGATACGCAGTATTTT. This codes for CASSFMTARQGDTQYF.

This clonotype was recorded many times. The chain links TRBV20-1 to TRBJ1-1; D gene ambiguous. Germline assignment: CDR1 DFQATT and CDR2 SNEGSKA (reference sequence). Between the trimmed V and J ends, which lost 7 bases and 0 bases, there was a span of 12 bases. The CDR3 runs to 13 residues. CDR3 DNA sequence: TGCAGTGTCCCCACGGATGTGAACACTGAAGCTTTCTTT. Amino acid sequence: CSVPTDVNTEAFF.

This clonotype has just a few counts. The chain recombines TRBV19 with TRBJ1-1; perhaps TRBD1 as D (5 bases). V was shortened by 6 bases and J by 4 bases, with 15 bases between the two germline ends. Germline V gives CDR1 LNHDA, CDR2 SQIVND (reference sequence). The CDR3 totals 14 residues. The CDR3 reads CASRPVGQGTEAFF. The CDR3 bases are TGTGCCAGTAGACCGGTGGGTCAGGGCACTGAAGCTTTCTTT.

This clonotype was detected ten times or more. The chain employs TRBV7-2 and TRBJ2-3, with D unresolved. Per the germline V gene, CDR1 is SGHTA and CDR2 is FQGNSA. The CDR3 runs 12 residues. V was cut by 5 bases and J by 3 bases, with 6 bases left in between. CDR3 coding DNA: TGTGCCAGCAGCGTTAGAACAGATACGCAGTATTTT. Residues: CASSVRTDTQYF.

The CDR3 coding sequence is TGTGCCAGCAGCCTAGGGGGACCACCGAGGGGTTATGAGCAGTTCTTC. This sequence encodes CASSLGGPPRGYEQFF. The chain couples TRBV6-5 to TRBJ2-1, with D tentatively TRBD1 (6 bases). The CDR3 runs 16 residues. Looked up from germline, CDR1 is MNHEY and CDR2 is SVGAGI. Trimming shortened V by 6 bases and J by 8 bases, and 23 bases separated the two germline ends.

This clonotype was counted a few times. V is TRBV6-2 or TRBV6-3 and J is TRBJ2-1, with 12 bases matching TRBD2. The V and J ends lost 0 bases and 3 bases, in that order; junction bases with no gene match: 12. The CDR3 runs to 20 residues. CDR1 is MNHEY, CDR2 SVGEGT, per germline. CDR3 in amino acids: CASSYSVRLAGGRGYNEQFF. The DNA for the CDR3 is TGTGCCAGCAGTTACTCGGTTCGGCTAGCGGGAGGGCGCGGCTACAATGAGCAGTTCTTC.